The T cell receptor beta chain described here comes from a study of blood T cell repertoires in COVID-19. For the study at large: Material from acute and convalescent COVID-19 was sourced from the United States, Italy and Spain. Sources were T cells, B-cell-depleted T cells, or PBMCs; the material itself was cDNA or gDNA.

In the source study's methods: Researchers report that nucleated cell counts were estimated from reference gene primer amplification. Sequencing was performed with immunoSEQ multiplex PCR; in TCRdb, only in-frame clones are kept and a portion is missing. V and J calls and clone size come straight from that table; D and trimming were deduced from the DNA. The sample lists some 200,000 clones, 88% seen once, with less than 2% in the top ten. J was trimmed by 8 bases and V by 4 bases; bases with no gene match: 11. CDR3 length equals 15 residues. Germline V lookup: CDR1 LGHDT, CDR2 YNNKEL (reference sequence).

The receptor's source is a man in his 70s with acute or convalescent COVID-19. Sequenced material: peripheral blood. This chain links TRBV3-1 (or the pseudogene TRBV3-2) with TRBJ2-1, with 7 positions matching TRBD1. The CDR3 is CASSPPGQPFDEQFF. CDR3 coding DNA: TGTGCCAGCAGCCCACCGGGACAGCCATTCGATGAGCAGTTCTTC.